This TCR beta chain was profiled in a study of CD4+ T cells in melanoma (dated by TCRdb to the early 2020s). With respect to the entire study: Neoantigen-specific CD4+ T cells in human melanoma were investigated in the study.

The donors were melanoma patients. The paper as a whole reports these results and caveats: According to the report, neoantigen-specific CD4+ T cells in melanoma displayed diverse differentiation states. Neoantigen-specific CD4+ T cells were reported to be correlated with the function of CD8+ T cells, macrophages and B cells.

Of note for this clone: Its antigen has not been determined. No base qualities exist here, and no much larger clone lies one base off it.

V is shortened by 2 bases, J by 6 bases, and the region joining them spans 22 bases. In the germline V gene, CDR1 corresponds to SGHVS and CDR2 to FQNEAQ. The CDR3 has 18 amino acids, counting the end cysteine and phenylalanine. Kept here is only the CDR3 DNA, which spans 54 bases and is read in frame from base 1. Receptor libraries were prepared by the immunoSEQ multiplex PCR assay. TCRdb's version of the immuneACCESS table is confined to in-frame rearrangements and falls short of the full clone set. An unresolved V gene accounts for under half of the shortfall where checked; the remainder is of unknown origin. The table for this sample lists around 110,000 clones; about 92% of them were counted only once. About 3.5% of the sample belongs to the ten largest clones.

The rearrangement joined TRBV7-8 to TRBJ1-4; TRBD1 is perhaps the D gene, given 5 matching bases. The source material was peripheral blood. The sequence was obtained from a human donor with melanoma. The CDR3 protein sequence reads: CASSLRRAGVRRDEKLFF. The DNA sequence is as follows: TGTGCCAGCAGCTTACGGCGGGCGGGGGTCCGGCGAGATGAAAAACTGTTTTTT.